This T cell receptor beta chain was recorded in a study of OX40 agonist ivuxolimab in advanced cancers. Background on the study: In this cohort, patients received ivuxolimab, an agonistic anti-OX40 (CD134) antibody. A male proportion of approximately 80% was recorded, with mean age approximately 60 years and range about 23 to 90.

Trimming left V 0 bases short and J 7 bases short, with 17 bases between. Germline CDR1 and CDR2: SQVTM and ANQGSEA. The CDR3 consists of 15 residues. This clone was observed a few times. What it binds is not known. Study-level points and caveats: Among the nonresponders, some also had low normalized T-cell clonal expansion. Expanded clones tended on average to be more numerous among CD8+ T cells than CD4+.

Measured with immunoSEQ multiplex PCR; TCRdb has only the in-frame clones, and not every one. The table lists 50,000 to 65,000 clones, 86% of them singletons. This clonotype was sampled from an adult with an advanced solid tumor such as melanoma, head and neck, liver or kidney cancer. V and J are TRBV29-1 and TRBJ2-3; no reliable D call. The sequencing here drew on CD4+ or CD8+ T cells sorted from blood, taken in a trial of the OX40 agonist ivuxolimab. Here the CDR3 reads CSVEEYVSRTNTQYF. In DNA, the CDR3 is TGCAGCGTTGAAGAATATGTCTCACGGACGAATACGCAGTATTTT.